Listed here are 17 T cell receptor beta chains from one sample, sequenced in a study of prognosis after radiotherapy for stage I lung cancer. With two-round multiplex PCR, TCR beta CDR3 sequences were amplified from genomic DNA. For every TRBV and TRBJ gene, a specific primer was used in first-round PCR. MiXCR was run by TCRdb on the multiplex PCR reads, yielding one entry per CDR3 protein. The sample consists of roughly 25,000 distinct CDR3 sequences, 30% of them appearing once. The starting material was PBMCs, obtained before or after stereotactic body radiation therapy (not recorded which). The source is a donor aged 50 or older with non-small cell lung cancer.

This clonotype was detected many times. The J gene is TRBJ2-5, the V gene TRBV10-3; no clear D gene. The CDR3 sequence is 12 residues long. The V gene lost 4 bases and the J gene lost 4 bases, with 7 bases spanning the gap. The germline V gene has CDR1 ENHRY and CDR2 SYGVKD. The CDR3 bases are TGTGCCATCAGTGCCATAGCAGAGACCCAGTACTTC. Amino acids: CAISAIAETQYF.

The rearrangement links TRBV3-1 to TRBJ2-7; 7 bases line up with TRBD1. Germline V CDR1 and CDR2: LGHDT, YNNKEL (reference sequence). The junction had 6 bases not matched to a gene; V was cut back by 4 bases and J by 0 bases. The CDR3 has 15 residues. The CDR3 nucleotides read TGTGCCAGCAGCCTCACAGGGGCAAACTCCTACGAGCAGTACTTC. This encodes CASSLTGANSYEQYF.

This clonotype appeared many times. CDR3 in amino acids: CAWSVAPSGLGTETQYF. The CDR3 DNA reads TGTGCCTGGAGTGTAGCCCCCTCCGGACTAGGCACAGAGACCCAGTACTTC. The V gene is TRBV30, the J gene TRBJ2-5, with TRBD2 matching 7 bases. CDR1 and CDR2 from the germline V gene are GTSNPN and SVGIG (reference sequence). This CDR3 spans 17 amino acids. J was trimmed by 4 bases and V by 0 bases; bases with no gene match: 14. Looking up the rest from reference TRBV30 and TRBJ2-5 gives the full variable domain: SQTIHQWPATLVQPVGSPLSLECTVEGTSNPNLYWYRQAAGRGLQLLFYSVGIGQISSEVPQNLSASRPQDRQFILSSKKLLLSDSGFYLCAWSVAPSGLGTETQYFGPGTRLLVL.

This clonotype is medium-sized by share. The chain combines TRBV6-1 with TRBJ2-7, with D perhaps TRBD1 or TRBD2 (6 bases each). Germline V gene sequence: CDR1 MNHNS, CDR2 SASEGT. This CDR3 comprises 15 residues. With 5 bases removed from V and 5 bases from J, the gap between germline ends came to 19 bases. CDR3 nucleotide sequence: TGTGCCAGCAGTAGCCGAATGGGGGGCAGAAACGAGCAGTACTTC. Translated, it gives CASSSRMGGRNEQYF.

The genes are TRBV5-8 and TRBJ2-3; 9 bases fit TRBD2. Germline V gene data show CDR1 as SGHTS and CDR2 as YDEGEE. This CDR3 region has 16 residues. V gave up 4 bases and J gave up 1 base; unmatched junction bases: 7. CDR3 sequence (DNA): TGTGCCAGCAGCCCCGGGACTAGCTGGGGCACAGATACGCAGTATTTT. Translation gives CASSPGTSWGTDTQYF.

On this clonotype itself: One base separates it from a far larger clone, so it is likely a read error. The chain carries TRBV11-2 and TRBJ2-1; no definite D call. The DNA end is a closer match to TRBJ2-7, so the J assignment may be wrong. The germline V gene has CDR1 SGHAT and CDR2 FQNNGV. The CDR3 totals 13 residues. The CDR3 DNA reads TGTGCCAGCAGCTTACTATTTCCTTACGAGCAGTACTTC. Translating gives CASSLLFPYEQYF.

The gene calls are TRBV5-1 and TRBJ1-3; maybe TRBD1 (5 bases). CDR3 length equals 16 residues. Trimming shortened V by 0 bases and J by 3 bases, and 13 bases separated the two germline ends. Germline CDR1 SGHRS, CDR2 YFSETQ. CDR3 nucleotide sequence: TGCGCCAGCAGCTTGGATCAGGGAATGGGTGGAAACACCATATATTTT. It codes for CASSLDQGMGGNTIYF.

The sample holds a few counts of this clonotype. Being one base from a much bigger clone, this may be a read error. The V gene is TRBV9, the J gene TRBJ2-3; D is ambiguous. V was clipped by 0 bases and J by 6 bases, with 14 bases between them. This CDR3 is 15 amino acids long. Germline loops: CDR1 SGDLS, CDR2 YYNGEE. The CDR3 reads CASSVVGHLEDTQYF. In nucleotides, the CDR3 is TGTGCCAGCAGCGTAGTCGGGCATCTCGAGGATACGCAGTATTTT.

The chain links TRBV6-2 or TRBV6-3 to TRBJ1-3; 7 positions match TRBD1. V shed 6 bases, J shed 1 base, and the junction held 6 bases outside the gene matches. CDR3 length: 15 amino acids. The germline gives CDR1 MNHEY, CDR2 SVGEGT. In nucleotides, the CDR3 is TGTGCCAGCAGATATAAGACAGGGTCTGGAAACACCATATATTTT. The encoded protein is CASRYKTGSGNTIYF.

This clonotype was seen repeatedly, ten times or more. This chain connects TRBV5-6 to TRBJ1-2; the D gene is possibly TRBD1 (6 bases). This CDR3 is 13 amino acids long. Germline CDR1 reads SGHDT; CDR2 reads YYEEEE. Trimming took 5 bases from V and 4 from J, leaving 12 bases between them. The CDR3 spells CASRPTGPYGYTF. Written as DNA, the CDR3 is TGTGCCAGCAGACCTACAGGGCCCTATGGCTACACCTTC. The complete variable domain, with remaining parts taken from reference TRBV5-6 and TRBJ1-2, reads DAGVTQSPTHLIKTRGQQVTLRCSPKSGHDTVSWYQQALGQGPQFIFQYYEEEERQRGNFPDRFSGHQFPNYSSELNVNALLLGDSALYLCASRPTGPYGYTFGSGTRLTVV.

In its sample, this clonotype was seen many times. The chain combines TRBV12-3 or TRBV12-4 with TRBJ1-1; 7 bases align to TRBD1. This CDR3 comprises 13 residues. Trimming took 6 bases from V and 1 from J; bases not matched to a gene: 2. In DNA form, the CDR3 reads TGTGCCAGCAGGGGACAGCAGAACACTGAAGCTTTCTTT. This codes for CASRGQQNTEAFF.

The sample holds many counts of this clonotype. In DNA, the CDR3 is TGTGCCATCAGTTTCCGGGGGGGATCCTACGAGCAGTACTTC. Translation: CAISFRGGSYEQYF. The chain carries TRBV10-3 and TRBJ2-7; TRBD2 matches 8 bases. CDR3 length equals 14 residues. The junction had 4 bases not matched to a gene; V was cut back by 5 bases and J by 1 base. CDR1 ENHRY and CDR2 SYGVKD come from the germline V gene.

The chain combines TRBV6-5 with TRBJ2-1; the D gene is possibly TRBD2 (6 bases). The V end lost 4 bases, the J end lost 2 bases, and 12 bases lay between the germline ends. The length of the CDR3 is 15 residues. Per the germline V gene, CDR1 is MNHEY and CDR2 is SVGAGI. The CDR3: CASSSTRGPYNEQFF. In DNA, the CDR3 is TGTGCCAGCAGTTCGACTAGAGGCCCCTACAATGAGCAGTTCTTC.

In this sample, this clonotype turned up many times. V usage is TRBV3-1 and J usage is TRBJ2-2; TRBD2 agrees at 10 bases. From germline, CDR1 is LGHDT and CDR2 YNNKEL (reference sequence). The CDR3 totals 16 residues. The trim removed 3 bases at V and 3 bases at J, leaving 4 bases unmatched. The DNA for the CDR3 is TGTGCCAGCAGCCATCTAAGCGGGAGGGACACCGGGGAGCTGTTTTTT. Translating it yields CASSHLSGRDTGELFF.

This chain links TRBV7-9 with TRBJ2-7; D unclear. Trimming pared 1 base from V and 0 bases from J, leaving 7 bases between. CDR1 and CDR2 from the germline V gene are SEHNR and FQNEAQ (reference sequence). This CDR3 has 14 residues. In DNA, the CDR3 is TGTGCCAGCAGCTTAGGGCAGCTCTCCTACGAGCAGTACTTC. It codes for CASSLGQLSYEQYF.

This clonotype was recorded many times. This CDR3 is CASEKQGDTEAFF. The CDR3 coding sequence is TGTGCCAGCGAAAAACAGGGGGACACTGAAGCTTTCTTT. V and J are TRBV2 and TRBJ1-1, with 8 positions matching TRBD1. V lost 8 bases and J lost 3; bases outside the gene matches: 5. There are 13 residues in the CDR3. The germline V gene has CDR1 SNHLY and CDR2 FYNNEI.

This clonotype came up many times. V is TRBV6-5 and J is TRBJ1-1; TRBD1 agrees at 7 bases. In germline, CDR1 is MNHEY, CDR2 SVGAGI. V shed 2 bases and J 1 base; nucleotides not matched to a gene: 1. This CDR3 is 14 amino acids long. The CDR3 region is CASSYRTGNTEAFF. The DNA of the CDR3 is TGTGCCAGCAGTTACAGGACAGGGAACACTGAAGCTTTCTTT.